This T cell receptor (beta chain) was identified in a study of T cell repertoires in cytomegalovirus infection. Study-level information: Recently identified HLA-C-restricted CMV epitopes and well-studied HLA-B-restricted CMV epitopes were used by the study. It was the public TCR beta signatures that indicated both CMV infection and matching HLA type. General study results and limits: Accumulated public TCR beta family frequency recognized individuals carrying CMV together with the relevant HLA. Clonotype analysis showed dominance of the ex vivo response by HLA-C-restricted CMV-specific TCR beta clonotypes.

Turning to this clonotype: Antigen unknown.

TCRdb passed the reads through MiXCR, listing each CDR3 protein once. The table lists 450,000 to 600,000 distinct CDR3 sequences, more than 30% of them singletons. Trimming took 4 bases from V and 10 from J, leaving 10 bases between them. CDR3 length: 11 residues. Germline loops: CDR1 SQVTM, CDR2 ANQGSEA. This sequence joins TRBV29-1 and TRBJ1-4, with D unclear. The sample here was cultured PBMCs, taken from culture after CMV antigen stimulation. The TCR originated in a human donor in good health (CMV status not recorded). Some clones in this sample may be carry-over from other donors' samples. The DNA for the CDR3 is TGCAGCGTTGGTTTTCTGGGAAAACTGTTTTTT. It yields the protein CSVGFLGKLFF.